The clone carrying this T cell receptor beta chain was counted at least ten times. Its target is unknown. The germline V gene has CDR1 SGHTA and CDR2 FQGNSA. V gave up 4 bases and J gave up 3 bases; unmatched junction bases: 3. The CDR3 has 15 amino acids. Using its own MiXCR run on the 5' RACE reads, TCRdb lists one record per CDR3 protein. This sample has roughly 200,000 distinct CDR3 sequences; about 17% occur once, and the top ten carry 2% to 2.5%. The data were obtained in a study of T-cell memory formation after mild COVID-19. Whole-study results and caveats: Balance between CD4 and CD8 was seen in clones contracting day 15 to 85, and a CD4+ lean was seen in later expanders. Memory from before infection featured some responding clones, which suggests cross-reactive memory joined. Clonal second-wave expansions that peaked on day 37 had unconfirmed SARS-CoV-2 specificity.

The V gene is TRBV7-2, the J gene TRBJ2-7, with TRBD2 matching over 13 bases. Sequencing was done on a sample of PBMCs or a T cell subset sorted from them (not recorded which). This TCR derives from an adult woman who had mild COVID-19 (a few samples of this study predate the infection). Cell type and time point are not known. CDR3 sequence reads: CASSSRTSGSYEQYF. CDR3 DNA: TGTGCCAGCAGCTCCAGGACTAGCGGGAGCTACGAGCAGTACTTC.